The clone carrying this T cell receptor (beta chain) was detected a few times. Its antigen is not identified. This sample was taken from a study of T cell repertoires in cytomegalovirus infection. Study overall: TCR beta signatures that were public indicated CMV infection and matching HLA type. Regarding the study as a whole: Clonotype analysis showed dominance of the ex vivo response by HLA-C-restricted CMV-specific TCR beta clonotypes. Summed public TCR beta family frequency identified CMV carriers bearing the relevant HLA.

This CDR3 is built from 16 residues. V was trimmed by 2 bases and J by 3 bases, leaving 15 bases between them. Germline CDR1 reads SGHDT; CDR2 reads YYEEEE. MiXCR was run by TCRdb on the reads, yielding one entry per CDR3 protein. This table holds about 180,000 distinct CDR3 sequences, approximately 17% found once. The sample comprised CD8+ T cells from PBMCs. This TCR came from a human donor in good health (CMV status not recorded). Some clones in this sample may be carry-over from other donors' samples. This sequence joins TRBV5-6 and TRBJ2-1; TRBD2 might be the D (6 bases). The CDR3 DNA reads as TGTGCCAGCAGCTTCCTAACGGGGGAGTTCTACAATGAGCAGTTCTTC. Translated, it gives CASSFLTGEFYNEQFF. Based on the CDR3 plus reference TRBV5-6 and TRBJ2-1, the full variable domain is DAGVTQSPTHLIKTRGQQVTLRCSPKSGHDTVSWYQQALGQGPQFIFQYYEEEERQRGNFPDRFSGHQFPNYSSELNVNALLLGDSALYLCASSFLTGEFYNEQFFGPGTRLTVL.